What follows are 26 T cell receptor beta chains derived from one specimen sequenced in a study of T cell responses to AZD1222 COVID-19 vaccine. The protocol was immunoSEQ multiplex PCR, while the TCRdb copy is restricted to in-frame clones and leaves out a portion. The sample has approximately 90,000 clones, approximately 90% seen once. The material was peripheral blood, obtained on day 0 of AZD1222 vaccination. The source of these receptors is an adult in good health.

This chain connects TRBV28 to TRBJ1-1; 7 bases map to TRBD1. Looked up from germline, CDR1 is MDHEN and CDR2 is SYDVKM. The ends lost 8 bases at V and 4 bases at J; junction bases unmatched: 10. This CDR3 is built from 14 residues. The DNA of the CDR3 is TGTGCCAGCCTGATAACAGGGGTCCCCACTGAAGCTTTCTTT. This translates into CASLITGVPTEAFF.

The CDR3 sequence is CASSLGPAWGSPLHF. CDR3 nucleotide sequence: TGTGCCAGCAGCTTAGGTCCAGCTTGGGGGTCACCCCTCCACTTT. The genes are TRBV7-3 and TRBJ1-6; D possibly corresponds to TRBD1 (5 bases). V lost 2 bases to trimming and J lost 10 bases, with 15 bases between them. This CDR3 region has 15 residues. Germline lookup yields CDR1 SGHTA and CDR2 FQGTGA.

V usage is TRBV5-1 and J usage is TRBJ1-3; D perhaps matches TRBD1 (5 bases). CDR1 and CDR2 (germline): SGHRS, YFSETQ. V was cut by 5 bases and J by 2 bases, with 8 bases left in between. The length of the CDR3 is 13 residues. The CDR3 nucleotides read TGCGCCAGCAGGGTAGGGGCTGGAAACACCATATATTTT. It translates to CASRVGAGNTIYF.

The rearrangement joins TRBV6-2 or TRBV6-3 to TRBJ2-7; D not resolved. CDR1 MNHEY and CDR2 SVGEGT come from the germline V gene. Trimming left V 1 base short and J 2 bases short, with 9 bases between. This CDR3 is 14 amino acids long. CDR3 DNA: TGTGCCAGCAGTTACTATACAGAGGCCTACGAGCAGTACTTC. Protein: CASSYYTEAYEQYF.

The chain has TRBV30 and TRBJ1-1; D perhaps matches TRBD1 (5 bases). CDR3 length equals 13 residues. Deletions cut 3 bases from V and 1 base from J, with 9 bases between. CDR1 and CDR2 from the germline V gene are GTSNPN and SVGIG (reference sequence). CDR3 residues: CAWRTGSNTEAFF. CDR3 bases: TGTGCCTGGAGAACAGGCTCGAACACTGAAGCTTTCTTT.

The V gene is TRBV19, the J gene TRBJ1-1; 7 nucleotides align to TRBD1. The V gene end was trimmed by 5 bases and the J gene end by 3 bases; junction bases not matched to a gene: 6. Germline CDR1 reads LNHDA; CDR2 reads SQIVND (reference sequence). CDR3 length: 14 residues. This CDR3 is CASSSYRGYTEAFF. CDR3 nucleotides: TGTGCCAGTAGTTCCTACAGGGGATACACTGAAGCTTTCTTT.

This chain links TRBV6-6 with TRBJ2-2; D is possibly TRBD1 or TRBD2 (6 bases each). V shed 2 bases and J shed 3 bases, with 10 bases lying between them. Germline V gene sequence: CDR1 MNHNY, CDR2 SVGAGI (reference sequence). CDR3 length: 15 amino acids. This chain's CDR3 is CASSYGGPHTGELFF. The CDR3 DNA reads TGTGCCAGCAGTTACGGGGGGCCTCACACCGGGGAGCTGTTTTTT.

The genes are TRBV15 and TRBJ1-1; 8 bases agree with TRBD1. V lost 4 bases to trimming and J lost 5 bases; unmatched junction nucleotides: 15. The CDR3 length is 17 residues. Germline CDR1 reads LNHNV; CDR2 reads YYDKDF (reference sequence). Written as DNA, the CDR3 is TGTGCCACCAGCAACCCACACCGACAGGGGAGAGGGACTGAAGCTTTCTTT. It specifies CATSNPHRQGRGTEAFF. Supplemented by reference TRBV15 and TRBJ1-1, the full variable domain reads DAMVIQNPRYQVTQFGKPVTLSCSQTLNHNVMYWYQQKSSQAPKLLFHYYDKDFNNEADTPDNFQSRRPNTSFCFLDIRSPGLGDTAMYLCATSNPHRQGRGTEAFFGQGTRLTVV.

This chain joins TRBV19 and TRBJ1-1, with D maybe TRBD1 (5 bases). V dropped 9 bases and J dropped 4 bases, with 15 bases sitting between them. CDR3 length equals 13 residues. CDR1 and CDR2 (germline): LNHDA, SQIVND (reference sequence). CDR3 sequence: CASRPGGGTEAFF. The DNA for the CDR3 is TGTGCCAGCCGTCCGGGGGGGGGCACTGAAGCTTTCTTT. The entire variable domain, with the rest obtained from reference TRBV19 and TRBJ1-1, is as follows: DGGITQSPKYLFRKEGQNVTLSCEQNLNHDAMYWYRQDPGQGLRLIYYSQIVNDFQKGDIAEGYSVSREKKESFPLTVTSAQKNPTAFYLCASRPGGGTEAFFGQGTRLTVV.

This clone was recorded only once. The J gene is TRBJ1-6, the V gene TRBV5-1, with D hard to call. The CDR3 is 15 residues long. CDR1 SGHRS and CDR2 YFSETQ come from the germline V gene. Trimming removed 0 bases at V and 5 bases at J, with 9 bases between. The CDR3 coding sequence is TGCGCCAGCAGCTTGGGGAGCAATAATAATTCACCCCTCCACTTT. Amino acid sequence: CASSLGSNNNSPLHF.

The chain links TRBV27 to TRBJ2-3; no clear D. This CDR3 contains 13 residues. The V end lost 7 bases, the J end lost 2 bases, and 10 bases lay between the germline ends. Per the germline V gene, CDR1 is MNHEY and CDR2 is SMNVEV (reference sequence). This chain's CDR3 is CASTGRNTDTQYF. In nucleotides, the CDR3 is TGTGCCAGCACCGGAAGAAACACAGATACGCAGTATTTT.

The chain couples TRBV15 to TRBJ1-1, with a tentative D call TRBD1 (5 bases). V was shortened by 10 bases and J by 1 base, with 13 bases between the two germline ends. The length of the CDR3 is 13 residues. Germline lookup yields CDR1 LNHNV and CDR2 YYDKDF (reference sequence). CDR3 loop: CASAGKRNTEAFF. CDR3 bases: TGTGCCAGCGCAGGGAAGAGGAACACTGAAGCTTTCTTT.

The V gene is TRBV6-5, the J gene TRBJ2-7; D unresolved. CDR3 length: 15 amino acids. CDR1 is MNHEY and CDR2 is SVGAGI in the germline V gene. Trimming took off 0 bases at V and 1 base at J, with 10 bases between the two ends. CDR3 coding DNA: TGTGCCAGCAGTTACTCTTACGGTCCTTCCTACGAGCAGTACTTC. This codes for CASSYSYGPSYEQYF.

The J gene is TRBJ1-6, the V gene TRBV2; TRBD1 aligns across 8 bases. V lost 4 bases, J lost 2 bases, and 7 bases stayed unmatched. This CDR3 is built from 17 residues. Germline CDR1 SNHLY, CDR2 FYNNEI. The CDR3 loop reads CASSGQGARTYNSPLHF. In DNA, the CDR3 is TGTGCCAGCAGTGGCCAGGGGGCAAGGACCTATAATTCACCCCTCCACTTT.

The V and J genes are TRBV19 and TRBJ2-2; 7 positions match TRBD1. Per the germline V gene, CDR1 is LNHDA and CDR2 is SQIVND (reference sequence). The CDR3 has 16 residues. Trimming at V came to 7 bases and at J to 1 base, leaving 9 bases not matched to a gene. This CDR3 is CASMSQGQENTGELFF. The CDR3 DNA reads TGTGCCAGTATGTCACAGGGGCAGGAGAACACCGGGGAGCTGTTTTTT.

The V gene is TRBV4-1, the J gene TRBJ2-3; weak D call: TRBD2 (6 bases). The CDR3 covers 16 residues. V was clipped by 1 base and J by 0 bases, with 11 bases between them. Germline values: CDR1 MGHRA, CDR2 YSYEKL. CDR3 bases: TGCGCCAGCAGCCAAGTTCGGGGGAAAAGCACAGATACGCAGTATTTT. Its translation is CASSQVRGKSTDTQYF.

This chain connects TRBV7-2 to TRBJ1-1; a weak D match, TRBD1 (5 bases). CDR1 and CDR2 (germline): SGHTA, FQGNSA. This CDR3 spans 16 amino acids. Trimming cost V 5 bases and J 4 bases, with 20 bases left between them. In DNA, the CDR3 is TGTGCCAGCAGCCTTTTCCGACCAGGGCCGCGCACTGAAGCTTTCTTT. As protein: CASSLFRPGPRTEAFF.

In DNA form, the CDR3 reads TGTGCCAGCGGAGGTCGGAATAATTCACCCCTCCACTTT. Its translation is CASGGRNNSPLHF. The chain carries TRBV28 and TRBJ1-6; D unresolved. The CDR3 contains 13 residues. Trimming took 8 bases from V and 5 from J, leaving 10 bases between them. Germline V lookup: CDR1 MDHEN, CDR2 SYDVKM.

This chain links TRBV7-3 with TRBJ2-3; a possible D gene is TRBD1 (8 bases). This CDR3 is 17 amino acids long. Germline V gene data show CDR1 as SGHTA and CDR2 as FQGTGA. Trimming stripped 4 bases from V and 2 bases from J, with 19 bases between. In DNA, the CDR3 is TGTGCCAGCAGCTCCAGGGGGCTAGCGGTCATCACAGATACGCAGTATTTT. Encoded protein: CASSSRGLAVITDTQYF.

This chain joins TRBV7-2 and TRBJ1-2; no clear D gene. CDR1 is SGHTA and CDR2 is FQGNSA in the germline V gene. This CDR3 contains 14 residues. V was cut by 2 bases and J by 0 bases, with 7 bases left in between. The CDR3 DNA reads as TGTGCCAGCAGCTTATTGGTGTCTAACTATGGCTACACCTTC. It specifies CASSLLVSNYGYTF.

This clone came up once. V and J are TRBV11-2 and TRBJ1-2; 9 bases map to TRBD1. The J segment lost 8 bases and the V segment lost 4 bases, leaving 17 bases of the junction unmatched. CDR3 length: 17 amino acids. The germline gives CDR1 SGHAT, CDR2 FQNNGV. The CDR3 DNA is TGTGCCAGCAGCTCTTCCCCTACCGGGACAGGGTTACAAGGCTACACCTTC. Translating it yields CASSSSPTGTGLQGYTF.

In the case of this clone: Other DNA sequences in this specimen translate into the identical CDR3. This rearrangement joins TRBV9 to TRBJ2-7; maybe TRBD2 (6 bases). The CDR3 length is 14 residues. Per the germline V gene, CDR1 is SGDLS and CDR2 is YYNGEE. The ends were cut back, 4 bases at V and 0 bases at J, with 11 bases in the middle. The CDR3 nucleotides read TGTGCCAGCAGCCCGCGGACTACCTCCTACGAGCAGTACTTC. Amino acids: CASSPRTTSYEQYF.

J is TRBJ2-1 and V is TRBV10-3; perhaps TRBD2 as D (5 bases). The CDR3 is made up of 15 amino acids. Germline CDR1 is ENHRY and CDR2 is SYGVKD. Deletions cut 6 bases from V and 0 bases from J, with 12 bases between. CDR3 DNA sequence: TGTGCCATCAGAAGTAGCGTGAGCTCCTACAATGAGCAGTTCTTC. Protein sequence: CAIRSSVSSYNEQFF.

V usage is TRBV5-4 and J usage is TRBJ2-5; TRBD1 aligns across 9 bases. V gave up 3 bases and J gave up 4 bases; unmatched junction bases: 4. CDR1 SGHNT and CDR2 YYREEE come from the germline V gene (reference sequence). CDR3 length: 14 amino acids. CDR3 region: CASSSQGARETQYF. DNA for the CDR3: TGTGCCAGCAGCTCACAGGGGGCCAGAGAGACCCAGTACTTC.

This chain connects TRBV19 to TRBJ1-3; no reliable D call. V gave up 7 bases and J gave up 0 bases, with 13 bases separating them. The germline V gene has CDR1 LNHDA and CDR2 SQIVND (reference sequence). The CDR3 sequence is 15 residues long. CDR3 sequence: CASTRRTSSGNTIYF. The CDR3 DNA follows: TGTGCCAGTACTCGACGGACTAGCTCTGGAAACACCATATATTTT.

The V gene is TRBV7-9, the J gene TRBJ2-1; D may be TRBD1 (6 bases). This CDR3 has 15 residues. Trimming pared 5 bases from V and 6 bases from J, leaving 17 bases between. Germline CDR1 and CDR2: SEHNR and FQNEAQ (reference sequence). The CDR3 region is CASSPNLRQVNEQFF. The DNA of the CDR3 is TGTGCCAGCAGCCCGAATCTTAGACAGGTCAATGAGCAGTTCTTC. The whole variable domain, filled in from reference TRBV7-9 and TRBJ2-1, reads DTGVSQNPRHKITKRGQNVTFRCDPISEHNRLYWYRQTLGQGPEFLTYFQNEAQLEKSRLLSDRFSAERPKGSFSTLEIQRTEQGDSAMYLCASSPNLRQVNEQFFGPGTRLTVL.